Shown below are 17 T cell receptor beta chains from a single sample sequenced in a study of chronic HIV infection and antiretroviral therapy. In TCRdb, the 5' RACE reads were re-called with MiXCR into one record per CDR3 protein. In the table there are over 40,000 distinct CDR3 sequences, over 15% of which are singletons. Sequencing was carried out using peripheral blood. These receptors were collected from an adult who had HIV and had not received antiretroviral therapy, or was an uninfected healthy control (not recorded which).

This clonotype was counted only a few times. V gene TRBV7-3 combines with J gene TRBJ2-1; TRBD1 matches at 8 bases. The V gene end was trimmed by 7 bases and the J gene end by 14 bases; junction bases not matched to a gene: 13. CDR1 is SGHTA, CDR2 FQGTGA, per germline. The CDR3 is made up of 13 amino acids. The CDR3 sequence is CASTLSDRGEKFF. The CDR3 DNA reads as TGTGCCAGCACTCTATCCGACAGGGGTGAAAAGTTCTTC.

In this sample, this clonotype turned up a few times. The CDR3 sequence is CASSPGDQTASRTNYGYTF. DNA for the CDR3: TGTGCCAGCAGCCCGGGGGATCAGACGGCCAGCAGAACTAACTATGGCTACACCTTC. The V and J genes are TRBV5-5 and TRBJ1-2; D is possibly TRBD1 (5 bases). The CDR3 is 19 residues long. The germline V and J ends were trimmed by 4 bases and 0 bases, with 25 bases remaining between them. In germline, CDR1 is SGHKS, CDR2 YYEKEE (reference sequence).

This clonotype came up a few times. The chain is built from TRBV28 and TRBJ1-1; D is undetermined. The CDR3 runs to 13 residues. Germline V lookup: CDR1 MDHEN, CDR2 SYDVKM. V gave up 7 bases and J gave up 4 bases, with 13 bases separating them. CDR3 sequence: CASTRLSATEAFF. CDR3 nucleotides: TGTGCCAGCACAAGGCTAAGTGCCACTGAAGCTTTCTTT.

This clonotype came up many times. The rearrangement uses TRBV29-1 and TRBJ2-7; D not certain. The length of the CDR3 is 13 residues. CDR1 is SQVTM, CDR2 ANQGSEA, per germline. The V and J ends lost 5 bases and 0 bases respectively, with 11 bases between them. CDR3 protein: CSVRGVVSYEQYF. The DNA of the CDR3 is TGCAGCGTTCGTGGGGTCGTCTCCTACGAGCAGTACTTC.

The gene calls are TRBV5-4 and TRBJ2-2, with 7 bases lining up with TRBD1. Per germline, CDR1 SGHNT and CDR2 YYREEE (reference sequence). V lost 4 bases, J lost 6 bases, and 12 bases stayed unmatched. The CDR3 runs 16 residues. CDR3 region: CASSGGQPPRAGELFF. CDR3 nucleotides: TGTGCCAGCAGCGGGGGACAGCCACCGAGGGCCGGGGAGCTGTTTTTT.

This clonotype was found a few times. V gene TRBV13 combines with J gene TRBJ1-1; D is perhaps TRBD1 (5 bases). Germline CDR1 is PRHDT and CDR2 is FYEKMQ (reference sequence). With 5 bases removed from V and 10 bases from J, the gap between germline ends came to 11 bases. The CDR3 is 11 residues long. CDR3 bases: TGTGCCAGCAGCGGAGGGGCGGGAGCTTTCTTT. This codes for CASSGGAGAFF.

The chain couples TRBV10-3 to TRBJ2-3, with D possibly TRBD2 on 7 matching bases. The V and J ends lost 2 bases and 0 bases respectively, with 21 bases between them. Germline-derived CDR1 and CDR2 are ENHRY and SYGVKD. This CDR3 is 19 amino acids long. CDR3 sequence reads: CAISETLSTGRGSTDTQYF. CDR3 nucleotides: TGTGCCATCAGTGAGACACTTTCAACAGGGCGGGGGAGCACAGATACGCAGTATTTT.

V is TRBV2 and J is TRBJ2-7; D perhaps matches TRBD1 (6 bases). CDR1 and CDR2 from the germline V gene are SNHLY and FYNNEI. The ends were cut back, 7 bases at V and 1 base at J, with 8 bases in the middle. The CDR3 is 12 amino acids. CDR3 protein: CASMGASYEQYF. Written as DNA, the CDR3 is TGTGCCAGCATGGGGGCGTCCTACGAGCAGTACTTC. The full variable domain, in which reference TRBV2 and TRBJ2-7 provide the parts outside the CDR3, is EPEVTQTPSHQVTQMGQEVILRCVPISNHLYFYWYRQILGQKVEFLVSFYNNEISEKSEIFDDQFSVERPDGSNFTLKIRSTKLEDSAMYFCASMGASYEQYFGPGTRLTVT.

The table lists this clonotype with a few counts. The chain recombines TRBV29-1 with TRBJ2-7, with 8 bases lining up with TRBD1. CDR3 length: 13 residues. Germline V gene data show CDR1 as SQVTM and CDR2 as ANQGSEA. J was trimmed by 2 bases and V by 6 bases; bases with no gene match: 6. The CDR3 protein is CSVKTGDTYEQYF. The CDR3 nucleotides read TGCAGCGTGAAGACAGGGGATACCTACGAGCAGTACTTC.

This clonotype showed up just once. The CDR3 nucleotides read TGCGCCAGCAGCCAAGATGGAAAATATGGGGTTTGGAATGAGCAGTTCTTC. Protein: CASSQDGKYGVWNEQFF. The J gene is TRBJ2-1, the V gene TRBV4-1; D is uncertain. V was clipped by 0 bases and J by 7 bases, with 19 bases between them. The length of the CDR3 is 17 residues. Germline CDR1 reads MGHRA; CDR2 reads YSYEKL.

V is TRBV28 and J is TRBJ2-7; 11 bases are a match to TRBD1. Germline V lookup: CDR1 MDHEN, CDR2 SYDVKM. This CDR3 is 14 amino acids long. The V segment lost 6 bases and the J segment 3 bases; nucleotides outside the gene matches: 4. The chain's CDR3 is CASRSGTGGYEQYF. CDR3 coding DNA: TGTGCCAGCAGGTCCGGGACAGGGGGCTACGAGCAGTACTTC.

This clonotype has just a few counts. The J gene is TRBJ2-1, the V gene TRBV29-1, with D possibly matching TRBD1 (6 bases). Germline CDR1 reads SQVTM; CDR2 reads ANQGSEA. The CDR3 loop spans 11 amino acids. The V end was cut by 1 base, the J end by 12 bases, with 10 bases between. The CDR3, as DNA: TGCAGCGTTGAAGGGGGGCGTGGGCAGTTCTTC. It translates to CSVEGGRGQFF.

This clonotype has only a few counts. The V call is TRBV29-1, the J call TRBJ2-5, with D perhaps matching TRBD2 (6 bases). The CDR3 spans 12 residues. Looked up from germline, CDR1 is SQVTM and CDR2 is ANQGSEA. The ends were cut back, 4 bases at V and 3 bases at J, with 9 bases in the middle. The CDR3 nucleotides read TGCAGCGTTGTGCCGGGGGAAGAGACCCAGTACTTC. This codes for CSVVPGEETQYF.

This clonotype was picked up a small number of times. The rearrangement links TRBV28 to TRBJ1-1; 7 bases align to TRBD1. Germline CDR1 MDHEN, CDR2 SYDVKM. This CDR3 contains 13 residues. The trim removed 6 bases at V and 3 bases at J, leaving 4 bases unmatched. DNA of the CDR3: TGTGCCAGCAGGTCCACAGGGGACACTGAAGCTTTCTTT. This encodes CASRSTGDTEAFF.

The rearrangement links TRBV29-1 to TRBJ2-1; the match to TRBD1 covers 8 bases. V lost 3 bases to trimming and J lost 2 bases; unmatched junction nucleotides: 3. CDR1 and CDR2 from the germline V gene are SQVTM and ANQGSEA. The CDR3 runs 14 residues. CDR3 sequence reads: CSVEPGGAYNEQFF. CDR3 bases: TGCAGCGTTGAGCCAGGGGGCGCCTACAATGAGCAGTTCTTC.

This clonotype was counted only a few times. This chain connects TRBV7-9 to TRBJ2-7; D is uncertain. The length of the CDR3 is 13 residues. Germline V gives CDR1 SEHNR, CDR2 FQNEAQ (reference sequence). V was cut by 4 bases and J by 6 bases, with 13 bases left in between. The CDR3 sequence: CASSSDVTGEQYF. The CDR3 DNA follows: TGTGCCAGCAGCTCGGACGTTACGGGCGAGCAGTACTTC.

The chain uses TRBV6-6 and TRBJ1-6, with 10 bases lining up with TRBD1. The V gene's germline CDR1 is MNHNY and CDR2 SVGAGI (reference sequence). The trim removed 7 bases at V and 5 bases at J, leaving 8 bases unmatched. This CDR3 comprises 16 residues. In nucleotides, the CDR3 is TGTGCCAGCACCCTCCAGACAGGGGGCCATAATTCACCCCTCCACTTT. Amino acids: CASTLQTGGHNSPLHF.